This entry describes one TCR beta chain. Per the authors' pipeline: Using reference gene primer amplification, nucleated cell counts were estimated. Only in-frame clones appear in the TCRdb table, and some are missing; sequencing was by immunoSEQ multiplex PCR. Clonal size and the V and J genes are those of that table, whereas D and trimming came from the DNA. The table includes approximately 140,000 clones, about four fifths detected once. This record comes from a study of blood T cell repertoires in COVID-19. Study background: The study drew acute and convalescent COVID-19 samples from the United States, Italy and Spain. PBMCs, B-cell-depleted T cells, or T cells were the source of the cDNA or gDNA that made up the material.

The CDR3 has 19 residues. Germline CDR1 and CDR2: MGHRA and YSYEKL. V was cut by 0 bases and J by 10 bases, with 25 bases left in between. J is TRBJ1-6 and V is TRBV4-1; no reliable D call. Sequenced sample: peripheral blood. The clonotype was recovered from a human donor with acute or convalescent COVID-19. The donor label of this sample is uncertain. The CDR3 DNA reads TGCGCCAGCAGCCAAGAAACGGGTGGCGGATTACCAATCGAGTCACCCCTCCACTTT. Translation gives CASSQETGGGLPIESPLHF.